This entry lists 29 T cell receptor beta chains sequenced from one sample in a study of T cell responses to AZD1222 COVID-19 vaccine. Sequenced by immunoSEQ multiplex PCR; TCRdb stores in-frame clones only, minus some. The data hold 150,000 to 200,000 clones, with under 95% observed a single time. The sequencing used peripheral blood, collected 28 days after the second AZD1222 dose. The origin of the receptors is an adult who received the AZD1222 COVID-19 vaccine.

This chain joins TRBV6-2 or TRBV6-3 and TRBJ2-7, with D possibly TRBD1 on 5 matching bases. This CDR3 contains 16 residues. V lost 0 bases to trimming and J lost 5 bases, with 17 bases between them. Germline V lookup: CDR1 MNHEY, CDR2 SVGEGT. CDR3 in amino acids: CASSYSTVGRAHEQYF. Here the CDR3 DNA reads TGTGCCAGCAGTTACTCGACGGTGGGCAGGGCCCACGAGCAGTACTTC.

The chain couples TRBV6-1 to TRBJ2-1, with TRBD1 as a possible D gene (6 bases). The V gene lost 3 bases and the J gene lost 7 bases, with 22 bases spanning the gap. The germline V gene has CDR1 MNHNS and CDR2 SASEGT. The CDR3 runs 17 residues. The DNA for the CDR3 is TGTGCCAGCAGTGACCAACAGGGCGTGGGCCCTAGAAATGAGCAGTTCTTC. Translated: CASSDQQGVGPRNEQFF.

This clone was found a few times. The CDR3 protein is CASSLGQGRGRTEAFF. In DNA, the CDR3 is TGTGCCAGCAGCTTGGGACAGGGTCGGGGGAGGACTGAAGCTTTCTTT. This chain joins TRBV5-4 and TRBJ1-1, with 7 bases identical to TRBD1. Germline CDR1 SGHNT, CDR2 YYREEE (reference sequence). V was clipped by 0 bases and J by 5 bases; unmatched bases: 10. The CDR3 loop spans 16 amino acids.

V usage is TRBV4-1 and J usage is TRBJ1-5, with 9 bases matching TRBD1. The junction had 15 bases not matched to a gene; V was cut back by 0 bases and J by 0 bases. The CDR3 runs to 21 residues. Germline V gene sequence: CDR1 MGHRA, CDR2 YSYEKL. CDR3 in amino acids: CASSQESAPGQGFYSNQPQHF. The CDR3 nucleotides read TGCGCCAGCAGCCAAGAATCAGCCCCGGGACAGGGCTTTTATAGCAATCAGCCCCAGCATTTT.

V gene TRBV29-1 combines with J gene TRBJ2-1; a possible D gene is TRBD2 (5 bases). V lost 0 bases and J lost 5, with 23 bases in between. Germline V lookup: CDR1 SQVTM, CDR2 ANQGSEA. This CDR3 is 18 amino acids long. DNA of the CDR3: TGCAGCGTTGAAGATCTGCACCGAGGTGGACTCGTTAACAATGAGCAGTTCTTC. Protein sequence: CSVEDLHRGGLVNNEQFF.

Only one count was recorded for this clone. The chain recombines TRBV7-9 with TRBJ2-1, with 10 nucleotides matching TRBD2. The CDR3 is 15 amino acids. CDR1 and CDR2 from the germline V gene are SEHNR and FQNEAQ (reference sequence). J lost 6 bases, V lost 6 bases, and 8 bases had no gene match. The CDR3 reads CASRILAGERNEQFF. CDR3 DNA: TGTGCCAGCAGAATTCTAGCGGGAGAGCGCAATGAGCAGTTCTTC. The whole variable domain, remainder taken from reference TRBV7-9 and TRBJ2-1, is DTGVSQNPRHKITKRGQNVTFRCDPISEHNRLYWYRQTLGQGPEFLTYFQNEAQLEKSRLLSDRFSAERPKGSFSTLEIQRTEQGDSAMYLCASRILAGERNEQFFGPGTRLTVL.

This chain's CDR3 is CAWIKRGLKHNSPLHF. The CDR3 region has the DNA TGTGCCTGGATAAAGCGGGGATTGAAGCATAATTCACCCCTCCACTTT. The chain is built from TRBV30 and TRBJ1-6, with D hard to call. Trimming removed 4 bases at V and 5 bases at J, with 18 bases between. Germline-derived CDR1 and CDR2 are GTSNPN and SVGIG (reference sequence). The CDR3 extends over 16 amino acids. Full variable domain (outside the CDR3, taken from reference TRBV30 and TRBJ1-6): SQTIHQWPATLVQPVGSPLSLECTVEGTSNPNLYWYRQAAGRGLQLLFYSVGIGQISSEVPQNLSASRPQDRQFILSSKKLLLSDSGFYLCAWIKRGLKHNSPLHFGNGTRLTVT.

The CDR3 spells CAVALGTANYGYTF. The CDR3 nucleotides are TGTGCCGTCGCTTTAGGGACAGCGAACTATGGCTACACCTTC. The chain couples TRBV2 to TRBJ1-2, with TRBD1 matching 7 bases. CDR3 length: 14 amino acids. Germline V gene data show CDR1 as SNHLY and CDR2 as FYNNEI. V shed 11 bases, J shed 2 bases, and the junction held 11 bases outside the gene matches. The full variable domain, in which reference TRBV2 and TRBJ1-2 provide the parts outside the CDR3, is EPEVTQTPSHQVTQMGQEVILRCVPISNHLYFYWYRQILGQKVEFLVSFYNNEISEKSEIFDDQFSVERPDGSNFTLKIRSTKLEDSAMYFCAVALGTANYGYTFGSGTRLTVV.

The V call is TRBV5-1, the J call TRBJ1-5; unclear D gene. V was cut by 2 bases and J by 2 bases, with 5 bases left in between. This CDR3 is 13 amino acids long. The germline gives CDR1 SGHRS, CDR2 YFSETQ. CDR3 protein: CASSFRGNQPQHF. The CDR3 DNA sequence: TGCGCCAGCAGCTTCCGAGGCAATCAGCCCCAGCATTTT.

The J gene is TRBJ1-3, the V gene TRBV4-2; D is ambiguous. V was pared by 7 bases and J by 2 bases, with 30 bases between. Looked up from germline, CDR1 is LGHNA and CDR2 is YNFKEQ. The CDR3 covers 20 residues. CDR3 sequence (DNA): TGTGCCAGCACCTACAATAAGGGCGACCTCCGCTGGCCTACTGGAAACACCATATATTTT. Protein sequence: CASTYNKGDLRWPTGNTIYF.

This chain links TRBV6-5 with TRBJ2-3; TRBD2 agrees at 11 bases. This CDR3 contains 12 residues. The germline V gene has CDR1 MNHEY and CDR2 SVGAGI. Trimming at V came to 5 bases and at J to 14 bases, leaving 6 bases not matched to a gene. CDR3 sequence reads: CASSTTSGRGYF. Here the CDR3 DNA reads TGTGCCAGCAGTACTACTAGCGGGAGAGGGTATTTT.

The chain uses TRBV5-5 and TRBJ2-1, with 7 bases identical to TRBD1. CDR3 length: 14 amino acids. CDR1 SGHKS and CDR2 YYEKEE come from the germline V gene (reference sequence). V was pared by 7 bases and J by 7 bases, with 11 bases of the junction left unmatched. The CDR3 loop is CASWRQGVVNEQFF. CDR3 sequence (DNA): TGTGCCAGCTGGAGGCAGGGGGTAGTTAATGAGCAGTTCTTC.

CDR3 region: CASSLDRSEGTEAFF. The CDR3 DNA is TGTGCCAGCTCACTGGACAGGTCGGAGGGCACTGAAGCTTTCTTT. The chain employs TRBV18 and TRBJ1-1; 7 bases match TRBD1. The CDR3 length is 15 residues. V trimming: 4 bases; J trimming: 4 bases; junction bases outside the gene matches: 9. CDR1 is KGHSH and CDR2 is LQKENI in the germline V gene. Complete variable domain (other parts from reference TRBV18 and TRBJ1-1): NAGVMQNPRHLVRRRGQEARLRCSPMKGHSHVYWYRQLPEEGLKFMVYLQKENIIDESGMPKERFSAEFPKEGPSILRIQQVVRGDSAAYFCASSLDRSEGTEAFFGQGTRLTVV.

This clone was seen once. This chain connects TRBV10-3 to TRBJ1-6; D is uncertain. Between the trimmed V and J ends, which lost 2 bases and 6 bases, there was a span of 14 bases. Per germline, CDR1 ENHRY and CDR2 SYGVKD. This CDR3 is built from 16 residues. CDR3 bases: TGTGCCATCAGTGAGACGAACCCGCGTAGTAATTCACCCCTCCACTTT. Its translation is CAISETNPRSNSPLHF.

The chain couples TRBV6-5 to TRBJ1-6; possible D gene TRBD1, 5 bases. The germline CDR1 and CDR2 sequences are MNHEY and SVGAGI. V was clipped by 2 bases and J by 9 bases, with 17 bases between them. The CDR3 sequence is 16 residues long. The CDR3 bases are TGTGCCAGCAGTTACGAGGCAGGGACTGGGCGTTCACCCCTCCACTTT. The encoded protein is CASSYEAGTGRSPLHF.

This sequence joins TRBV30 and TRBJ2-3, with D perhaps given as TRBD1 or TRBD2 (6 bases each). The CDR3 loop spans 15 amino acids. Between the trimmed V and J ends, which lost 3 bases and 8 bases, there was a span of 21 bases. The germline gives CDR1 GTSNPN, CDR2 SVGIG (reference sequence). The CDR3 nucleotides read TGTGCCTGGAGACGGGACAACCCTACCGGGAGTACGCAGTATTTT. It encodes CAWRRDNPTGSTQYF.

The CDR3 nucleotides read TGCGCCAGCAGCCAAGAGTCCTACTATGGCTACACCTTC. Its translation is CASSQESYYGYTF. The genes are TRBV4-3 and TRBJ1-2; no reliable D call. Germline V gene lookup returns CDR1 LGHNA and CDR2 YSLEER. V lost 0 bases and J lost 3, with 5 bases in between. This CDR3 contains 13 residues.

This clone was recorded once. The V and J genes are TRBV5-5 and TRBJ2-3; no clear D gene. CDR1 and CDR2 (germline): SGHKS, YYEKEE (reference sequence). Trimming took off 1 base at V and 1 base at J, with 4 bases between the two ends. The CDR3 length is 13 residues. The CDR3 here is CASSLLRTDTQYF. The DNA of the CDR3 is TGTGCCAGCAGCTTGCTCCGCACAGATACGCAGTATTTT.

This rearrangement joins TRBV3-1 (or the pseudogene TRBV3-2) to TRBJ1-1; TRBD1 might be the D (6 bases). Per germline, CDR1 LGHDT and CDR2 YNNKEL (reference sequence). V shed 5 bases and J shed 10 bases, with 26 bases lying between them. The CDR3 has 16 amino acids. The CDR3: CASSSEGGTGVIGAFF. CDR3 DNA: TGTGCCAGCAGCTCCGAAGGGGGGACCGGTGTTATTGGAGCTTTCTTT.

The chain joins TRBV3-1 (or the pseudogene TRBV3-2) to TRBJ2-2; 7 positions match TRBD2. CDR3 length: 17 residues. V lost 4 bases to trimming and J lost 3 bases; unmatched junction nucleotides: 11. Germline CDR1 is LGHDT and CDR2 is YNNKEL (reference sequence). CDR3 amino acids: CASSRLAVETYTGELFF. CDR3 coding DNA: TGTGCCAGCAGCCGCCTAGCGGTTGAGACTTACACCGGGGAGCTGTTTTTT.

The rearrangement links TRBV7-7 to TRBJ1-4; maybe TRBD1 (6 bases). CDR3 length: 15 residues. Germline-derived CDR1 and CDR2 are SSHAT and FNYEAQ (reference sequence). The germline V and J ends were trimmed by 5 bases and 6 bases, with 16 bases remaining between them. The CDR3 coding sequence is TGTGCCAGCAGCCTGGGGGCAGGGTCCCATGAAAAACTGTTTTTT. This translates into CASSLGAGSHEKLFF.

The genes are TRBV7-2 and TRBJ1-1; D not resolved. CDR3 length: 13 residues. V lost 5 bases to trimming and J lost 4 bases, with 11 bases between them. Germline lookup yields CDR1 SGHTA and CDR2 FQGNSA. CDR3 sequence reads: CASSRLAVTEAFF. CDR3 sequence (DNA): TGTGCCAGCAGCCGTTTGGCGGTCACTGAAGCTTTCTTT.

The J gene is TRBJ2-2, the V gene TRBV11-2; 7 bases align to TRBD1. CDR1 is SGHAT and CDR2 is FQNNGV in the germline V gene. V trimming: 4 bases; J trimming: 15 bases; junction bases outside the gene matches: 11. The CDR3 loop spans 13 amino acids. The CDR3 reads CASSSGQPRGLFF. For the CDR3, the DNA is TGTGCCAGCAGCTCGGGACAGCCGAGGGGGTTGTTTTTT.

The CDR3 reads CASSWTGNQETQYF. The CDR3 DNA reads TGCGCCAGCAGCTGGACAGGGAACCAAGAGACCCAGTACTTC. This sequence joins TRBV5-1 and TRBJ2-5, with 8 nucleotides matching TRBD1. The junction had 1 base not matched to a gene; V was cut back by 3 bases and J by 0 bases. CDR1 and CDR2 from the germline V gene are SGHRS and YFSETQ. This CDR3 spans 14 amino acids.

This rearrangement joins TRBV5-8 to TRBJ1-2; TRBD1 might be the D (6 bases). The germline V gene has CDR1 SGHTS and CDR2 YDEGEE. The CDR3 extends over 16 amino acids. V was trimmed by 4 bases and J by 3 bases, leaving 19 bases between them. In DNA form, the CDR3 reads TGTGCCAGCAGCCGGGACACCTCCTCTCGGGACTATGGCTACACCTTC. Residues: CASSRDTSSRDYGYTF.

The chain is built from TRBV5-6 and TRBJ2-1, with D possibly being TRBD1 or TRBD2 (6 bases each). CDR1 is SGHDT and CDR2 is YYEEEE in the germline V gene. The germline V and J ends were trimmed by 0 bases and 7 bases, with 17 bases remaining between them. The CDR3 is 16 amino acids. DNA for the CDR3: TGTGCCAGCAGCTTGGTAGGGGCAGGGGAGGTGAATGAGCAGTTCTTC. It encodes CASSLVGAGEVNEQFF.

This clone was counted once. The chain joins TRBV10-3 to TRBJ1-6; the D is unclear. In germline, CDR1 is ENHRY, CDR2 SYGVKD. CDR3 length: 15 residues. The V gene lost 6 bases and the J gene lost 1 base, with 10 bases spanning the gap. The DNA for the CDR3 is TGTGCCATCAGGGCCGGGATTTCCTATAATTCACCCCTCCACTTT. Encoded protein: CAIRAGISYNSPLHF.

This chain connects TRBV14 to TRBJ1-2; D remains unclear. The V gene lost 3 bases and the J gene lost 0 bases, with 11 bases spanning the gap. Germline assignment: CDR1 SGHDN and CDR2 FVKESK. The CDR3 length is 15 residues. The CDR3 reads CASSQTGWANYGYTF. CDR3 nucleotide sequence: TGTGCCAGCAGCCAGACGGGCTGGGCTAACTATGGCTACACCTTC.

Regarding this clone: The same CDR3 also results from other DNA sequences found in this sample. CDR3 sequence (DNA): TGTGCCAGTAGTATGGGGACCACCTACAATGAGCAGTTCTTC. Residues: CASSMGTTYNEQFF. The genes are TRBV19 and TRBJ2-1; D assignment may be TRBD1 or TRBD2 (5 bases each). The CDR3 loop spans 14 amino acids. Trimming took 3 bases from V and 2 from J, leaving 8 bases between them. Germline assignment: CDR1 LNHDA and CDR2 SQIVND (reference sequence). The full variable domain, with the rest looked up from reference TRBV19 and TRBJ2-1, is DGGITQSPKYLFRKEGQNVTLSCEQNLNHDAMYWYRQDPGQGLRLIYYSQIVNDFQKGDIAEGYSVSREKKESFPLTVTSAQKNPTAFYLCASSMGTTYNEQFFGPGTRLTVL.